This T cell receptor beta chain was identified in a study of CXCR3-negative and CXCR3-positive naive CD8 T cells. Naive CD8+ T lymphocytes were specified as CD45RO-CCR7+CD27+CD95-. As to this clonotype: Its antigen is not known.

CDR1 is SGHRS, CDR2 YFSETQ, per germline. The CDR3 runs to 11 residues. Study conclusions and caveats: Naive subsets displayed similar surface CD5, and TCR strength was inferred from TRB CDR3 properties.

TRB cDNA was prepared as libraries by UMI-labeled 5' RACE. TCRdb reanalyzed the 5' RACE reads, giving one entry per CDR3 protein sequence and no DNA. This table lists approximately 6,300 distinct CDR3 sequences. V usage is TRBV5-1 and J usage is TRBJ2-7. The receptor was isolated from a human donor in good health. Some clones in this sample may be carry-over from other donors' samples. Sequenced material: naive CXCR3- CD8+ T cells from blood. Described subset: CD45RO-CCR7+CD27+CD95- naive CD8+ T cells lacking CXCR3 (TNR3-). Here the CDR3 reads CASSSGGEQYF.